A single sample gave rise to the 2 T cell receptor beta chains below, sequenced in a study of graft-versus-host responses after intestinal transplantation (dated by TCRdb to the early 2020s). Preparation of the library involved the immunoSEQ multiplex PCR assay. Sourced from immuneACCESS, this table was stored by TCRdb with only in-frame sequences that have V and J called. A share of the clones is absent; for the studies checked, an unresolved V gene accounts for under half, and the remainder has no known explanation. Here the sample has 20,000 to 25,000 clones; roughly half occur a single time. 0.88% of the sample comes from the top ten. In light of the paper, this sample's time point label describes: cells obtained before transplantation from donor or recipient. Source: alloreactive CD4+ T cells from a mixed lymphocyte reaction culture, taken before intestinal transplant. Taken with the paper, the label for cell subset or site translates to: CFSE-low proliferating T cells sorted from roughly six-day pre-transplant mixed lymphocyte reaction (GvH or HvG direction). The receptors stem from a human patient who received an intestinal transplant.

This clone turned up a few times. The rearrangement uses TRBV7-9 and TRBJ2-3; 10 bases align to TRBD2. The CDR3 contains 13 residues. The V and J ends lost 6 bases and 6 bases, in that order; junction bases with no gene match: 3. CDR1 SEHNR and CDR2 FQNEAQ come from the germline V gene (reference sequence). The CDR3 DNA follows: TGTGCCAGCAGAGCGGGGGGGCCGGATACGCAGTATTTT. Residues: CASRAGGPDTQYF.

This clone was found a few times. The J gene is TRBJ1-5, the V gene TRBV6-6; 8 bases match TRBD1. The germline gives CDR1 MNHNY, CDR2 SVGAGI (reference sequence). The V segment lost 2 bases and the J segment 4 bases; nucleotides outside the gene matches: 7. The CDR3 runs 16 residues. CDR3 sequence: CASSYPGQGGNQPQHF. The CDR3, as DNA: TGTGCCAGCAGTTACCCCGGACAGGGAGGGAATCAGCCCCAGCATTTT.